One and the same sample provided the 22 T cell receptor beta chains below, sequenced in a study of CD8 T cell repertoires and HIV-1 epitope variants. Their specific antigens are unknown. The table came from immunoSEQ multiplex PCR; TCRdb's copy has only in-frame clones and leaves some out. The table has around 5,000 clones, about 67% seen once; the top ten hold 42%. Material for sequencing was cultured CD8+ T cells derived from PBMCs. These receptors were collected from a male donor with HIV.

The V gene is TRBV19, the J gene TRBJ1-2; no reliable D call. In germline, CDR1 is LNHDA, CDR2 SQIVND (reference sequence). This CDR3 comprises 14 residues. V lost 7 bases and J 8 bases, leaving 20 bases between the germline ends. CDR3 loop: CASTPEIGPWGYTF. CDR3 bases: TGTGCCAGTACCCCGGAAATCGGTCCGTGGGGCTACACCTTC. Looking up the rest from reference TRBV19 and TRBJ1-2 gives the full variable domain: DGGITQSPKYLFRKEGQNVTLSCEQNLNHDAMYWYRQDPGQGLRLIYYSQIVNDFQKGDIAEGYSVSREKKESFPLTVTSAQKNPTAFYLCASTPEIGPWGYTFGSGTRLTVV.

The rearrangement uses TRBV27 and TRBJ2-5; TRBD2 aligns across 10 bases. This CDR3 has 14 amino acids. Trimming cost V 4 bases and J 1 base; bases outside gene matches: 0. Germline V gives CDR1 MNHEY, CDR2 SMNVEV (reference sequence). The CDR3 is CASSWTSGQETQYF. CDR3 DNA: TGTGCCAGCAGTTGGACTAGCGGCCAAGAGACCCAGTACTTC.

This clone rates as medium-sized (0.01 to 0.1%). The chain uses TRBV19 and TRBJ2-2, with no clear D. V lost 0 bases, J lost 1 base, and 9 bases lay in between. The CDR3 is made up of 16 amino acids. CDR1 is LNHDA, CDR2 SQIVND, per germline (reference sequence). CDR3 DNA sequence: TGTGCCAGTAGTATAGATCTTCGTGGGAACACCGGGGAGCTGTTTTTT. It translates to CASSIDLRGNTGELFF.

The J gene is TRBJ1-1, the V gene TRBV28; the D is unclear. The CDR3 is made up of 14 amino acids. CDR1 is MDHEN, CDR2 SYDVKM, per germline. The germline V and J ends were trimmed by 6 bases and 2 bases, with 13 bases remaining between them. CDR3 loop: CASSLLRFNTEAFF. The CDR3 bases are TGTGCCAGCAGCCTCCTTCGATTTAACACTGAAGCTTTCTTT.

This rearrangement joins TRBV6-5 to TRBJ2-7; D is undetermined. CDR3 length: 14 amino acids. CDR1 is MNHEY, CDR2 SVGAGI, per germline. The V gene lost 4 bases and the J gene lost 2 bases, with 12 bases spanning the gap. CDR3 loop: CASSSDVSAYEQYF. CDR3 DNA sequence: TGTGCCAGCAGTTCAGATGTCTCGGCCTACGAGCAGTACTTC.

V is TRBV4-1 and J is TRBJ2-1, with 11 bases lining up with TRBD1. V was clipped by 3 bases and J by 8 bases; unmatched bases: 6. Germline V gives CDR1 MGHRA, CDR2 YSYEKL. The CDR3 covers 15 residues. The CDR3 is CASSQGRTGGDEQFF. CDR3 DNA sequence: TGCGCCAGCAGCCAGGGGAGGACAGGGGGCGATGAGCAGTTCTTC.

The chain carries TRBV6-6 and TRBJ2-7, with TRBD2 as a possible D gene (7 bases). The length of the CDR3 is 14 residues. The germline V and J ends were trimmed by 1 base and 4 bases, with 11 bases remaining between them. The germline gives CDR1 MNHNY, CDR2 SVGAGI (reference sequence). For the CDR3, the DNA is TGTGCCAGCAGTTACTTGGGAGGGGGTTACGAGCAGTACTTC. Its protein product is CASSYLGGGYEQYF.

The genes are TRBV30 and TRBJ2-2; TRBD2 is a possible D gene (5 bases). Trimming took off 5 bases at V and 0 bases at J, with 22 bases between the two ends. CDR1 and CDR2 (germline): GTSNPN, SVGIG (reference sequence). This CDR3 region has 18 residues. The CDR3 DNA reads TGTGCCTGGCCACCTAGCCGCGGTCCCATCGCGAACACCGGGGAGCTGTTTTTT. Translating gives CAWPPSRGPIANTGELFF.

A few counts support this clone. This chain links TRBV19 with TRBJ2-1; TRBD1 might be the D (5 bases). CDR1 and CDR2 (germline): LNHDA, SQIVND (reference sequence). The germline V and J ends were trimmed by 5 bases and 2 bases, with 7 bases remaining between them. The CDR3 has 13 amino acids. CDR3 region: CASSPGPYNEQFF. The CDR3 DNA reads TGTGCCAGTAGTCCAGGGCCCTACAATGAGCAGTTCTTC.

V is TRBV5-8 and J is TRBJ2-7; D assignment may be TRBD1 or TRBD2 (5 bases each). The CDR3 runs to 14 residues. CDR1 SGHTS and CDR2 YDEGEE come from the germline V gene. Trimming pared 4 bases from V and 4 bases from J, leaving 15 bases between. The CDR3 loop reads CASSLGTWWYEQYF. In DNA, the CDR3 is TGTGCCAGCAGCCTCGGGACGTGGTGGTACGAGCAGTACTTC.

J is TRBJ2-7 and V is TRBV4-1; no clear D. V was shortened by 1 base and J by 4 bases, with 8 bases between the two germline ends. Germline values: CDR1 MGHRA, CDR2 YSYEKL. This CDR3 contains 13 residues. In DNA, the CDR3 is TGCGCCAGCAGCCAAGGGGTAACATACGAGCAGTACTTC. Translating gives CASSQGVTYEQYF.

The chain carries TRBV2 and TRBJ2-5, with 7 nucleotides matching TRBD1. The germline CDR1 and CDR2 sequences are SNHLY and FYNNEI. The V and J ends lost 8 bases and 6 bases, in that order; junction bases with no gene match: 15. This CDR3 has 15 amino acids. CDR3 region: CASRPLLGGVKTQYF. CDR3 DNA: TGTGCCAGCCGGCCGCTGTTAGGGGGCGTCAAGACCCAGTACTTC.

The chain couples TRBV7-8 to TRBJ2-2; a possible D gene is TRBD1 (5 bases). Trimming left V 6 bases short and J 3 bases short, with 11 bases between. CDR1 and CDR2 from the germline V gene are SGHVS and FQNEAQ. This CDR3 region has 14 residues. The CDR3 here is CASSSRGDTGELFF. CDR3 nucleotides: TGTGCCAGCAGTTCTAGGGGTGACACCGGGGAGCTGTTTTTT.

V and J are TRBV5-5 and TRBJ1-5; D uncertain. The CDR3 runs 12 residues. Germline CDR1 is SGHKS and CDR2 is YYEKEE (reference sequence). Trimming removed 4 bases at V and 3 bases at J, with 5 bases between. In nucleotides, the CDR3 is TGTGCCAGCAGCGATCACAATCAGCCCCAGCATTTT. Its protein is CASSDHNQPQHF.

The genes are TRBV27 and TRBJ2-2; 10 bases line up with TRBD1. The CDR3 loop spans 15 amino acids. In germline, CDR1 is MNHEY, CDR2 SMNVEV (reference sequence). With 5 bases clipped from V and 4 bases from J, the junction kept 4 bases outside the gene matches. The CDR3, as DNA: TGTGCCAGCAGTCCCGGGACAGGGGCCACCGGGGAGCTGTTTTTT. Protein sequence: CASSPGTGATGELFF.

This clone was seen once. The chain carries TRBV28 and TRBJ2-1, with 10 bases identical to TRBD2. This CDR3 contains 18 residues. Germline V gene lookup returns CDR1 MDHEN and CDR2 SYDVKM. J lost 2 bases, V lost 5 bases, and 12 bases had no gene match. The CDR3 nucleotides are TGTGCCAGCAGTGGCGAAAAAACGGGACTAGCGACCTACAATGAGCAGTTCTTC. Its translation: CASSGEKTGLATYNEQFF.

The CDR3 is CASSDREANTGELFF. CDR3 nucleotide sequence: TGTGCCAGCAGCGACAGGGAGGCAAACACCGGGGAGCTGTTTTTT. The genes are TRBV6-4 and TRBJ2-2; possible D gene TRBD1, 7 bases. Germline loops: CDR1 MRHNA, CDR2 SNTAGT. Trimming took off 6 bases at V and 2 bases at J, with 13 bases between the two ends. CDR3 length equals 15 residues.

This rearrangement joins TRBV5-4 to TRBJ2-7; 9 bases agree with TRBD2. CDR1 and CDR2 (germline): SGHNT, YYREEE (reference sequence). The ends lost 3 bases at V and 2 bases at J; junction bases unmatched: 18. The CDR3 consists of 19 residues. Written as DNA, the CDR3 is TGTGCCAGCAGCTGGTGGTCCGAAGGTGGGGGACTAGCCCCCTACGAGCAGTACTTC. It translates to CASSWWSEGGGLAPYEQYF. Complete variable domain (other parts from reference TRBV5-4 and TRBJ2-7): ETGVTQSPTHLIKTRGQQVTLRCSSQSGHNTVSWYQQALGQGPQFIFQYYREEENGRGNFPPRFSGLQFPNYSSELNVNALELDDSALYLCASSWWSEGGGLAPYEQYFGPGTRLTVT.

V gene TRBV6-5 combines with J gene TRBJ2-5, with 8 positions matching TRBD2. V lost 5 bases, J lost 5 bases, and 10 bases stayed unmatched. The germline V gene has CDR1 MNHEY and CDR2 SVGAGI. The CDR3 loop spans 15 amino acids. The CDR3: CASSLLTGGMETQYF. Here the CDR3 DNA reads TGTGCCAGCAGTCTCCTAACGGGAGGGATGGAGACCCAGTACTTC.

This clone has only one observation. This chain connects TRBV7-2 to TRBJ2-1, with 8 bases fitting TRBD2. The J segment lost 4 bases and the V segment lost 5 bases, leaving 10 bases of the junction unmatched. CDR3 size: 16 residues. CDR1 is SGHTA, CDR2 FQGNSA, per germline. CDR3 region: CASSPGGPGNYNEQFF. The CDR3 DNA reads as TGTGCCAGCAGCCCGGGGGGGCCTGGGAATTACAATGAGCAGTTCTTC.

The chain carries TRBV7-8 and TRBJ1-4; D is undetermined. Germline V gene sequence: CDR1 SGHVS, CDR2 FQNEAQ. This CDR3 region has 14 residues. Between the trimmed V and J ends, which lost 1 base and 4 bases, there was a span of 7 bases. The CDR3 loop reads CASSLGSLNEKLFF. The CDR3 coding sequence is TGTGCCAGCAGCTTAGGCAGCCTTAATGAAAAACTGTTTTTT.

The chain combines TRBV5-1 with TRBJ1-6, with 8 bases that match TRBD1. The V gene's germline CDR1 is SGHRS and CDR2 YFSETQ. The CDR3 is made up of 16 amino acids. With 4 bases clipped from V and 6 bases from J, the junction kept 9 bases outside the gene matches. Here the CDR3 DNA reads TGCGCCAGCAGCGCTGGACAGGGCGGATCTAATTCACCCCTCCACTTT. Its protein product is CASSAGQGGSNSPLHF.